Sequencing of this T cell receptor beta chain was carried out in a study of CD8 T cells in Susac syndrome. With random hexamers, reverse transcription was performed on roughly 0.45 to 1 ug of RNA. The CDR3 of TCR beta was amplified by immunoSEQ multiplex PCR across 54 Vbeta and 13 Jbeta. MiXCR was run by TCRdb on the immunoSEQ multiplex PCR reads, yielding one entry per CDR3 protein. This table has over 100,000 distinct CDR3 sequences, 80% to 95% appearing once. Trimming left V 2 bases short and J 3 bases short, with 10 bases between. The CDR3 length is 14 residues. The germline V gene encodes CDR1 MNHEY and CDR2 SVGEGT.

The sequenced sample was CD8+ T cells from PBMCs. V and J are TRBV6-2 or TRBV6-3 and TRBJ2-5; D is perhaps TRBD1 or TRBD2 (5 bases each). The TCR was taken from a human donor in good health. CDR3 protein: CASSYGGAEETQYF. DNA of the CDR3: TGTGCCAGCAGTTACGGGGGAGCGGAAGAGACCCAGTACTTC.